Listed below are T cell receptor beta chains from one sample, sequenced in a study of Ad26.COV2.S vaccination and SARS-CoV-2 variants. Sequencing was performed with immunoSEQ multiplex PCR; in TCRdb, only in-frame clones are kept and a portion is missing. Counted here are roughly 400,000 clones, roughly 87% occurring once; the ten biggest clones make up about 4.4%. The material sequenced was peripheral blood, taken in a trial of Ad26.COV2.S vaccine versus placebo. The source of these receptors is a person aged 18-60 years who received the Ad26.COV2.S COVID-19 vaccine or a placebo. The CDR3 runs from the conserved cysteine through the conserved F or W. The order of the fields is J gene, V gene, D gene, clone size, CDR3 protein, CDR3 DNA. The D gene is left open where the match is weak. Only some rows state a clone size, as once, few, many or a class for expanded clones.

>TRBJ2-2|TRBV10-2|TRBD2|-
CASIIAGGETGELFF
TGCGCCAGCATCATAGCGGGAGGAGAAACCGGGGAGCTGTTTTTT
>TRBJ2-5|TRBV11-2|-|-
CASTPLTRAGKTQYF
TGTGCCAGCACCCCACTAACTAGAGCAGGAAAGACCCAGTACTTC
>TRBJ2-3|TRBV27|-|-
CASTLSGVTDTQYF
TGTGCCAGCACCCTTAGCGGAGTCACAGATACGCAGTATTTT
>TRBJ2-7|TRBV27|-|-
CASAGAFTPTYEQYF
TGTGCCAGCGCCGGGGCTTTTACACCAACCTACGAGCAGTACTTC
>TRBJ2-1|TRBV29-1|TRBD2|-
CSVPVRDGGGRLAGVGEQFF
TGCAGCGTTCCGGTACGGGATGGGGGGGGCCGACTAGCGGGAGTAGGAGAGCAGTTCTTC
>TRBJ2-5|TRBV6-2/TRBV6-3|TRBD2|-
CASSYVDGRALETQYF
TGTGCCAGCAGTTACGTGGACGGGAGGGCCTTAGAGACCCAGTACTTC
>TRBJ2-3|TRBV3-1/TRBV3-2|-|-
CASSQGTALKAQYF
TGTGCCAGCAGCCAAGGGACAGCGCTTAAGGCGCAGTATTTT
>TRBJ2-3|TRBV7-8|-|-
CASSLGPLPATDTQYF
TGTGCCAGCAGCTTGGGGCCTCTCCCGGCGACAGATACGCAGTATTTT
>TRBJ2-3|TRBV5-6|-|-
CASSWGASTDTQYF
TGTGCCAGCAGCTGGGGGGCTAGCACAGATACGCAGTATTTT
>TRBJ2-1|TRBV27|-|-
CASSSSREDEQFF
TGTGCCAGCAGTTCTTCCAGGGAGGATGAGCAGTTCTTC
>TRBJ2-7|TRBV3-1/TRBV3-2|TRBD1|once
CASSRRQGPYEQYF
TGTGCCAGCAGCCGCCGACAGGGACCCTACGAGCAGTACTTC
>TRBJ1-5|TRBV28|-|-
CASSLSGLNQPQHF
TGTGCCAGCAGTTTATCAGGGCTCAATCAGCCCCAGCATTTT
>TRBJ2-3|TRBV30|TRBD2|-
CAWRSGASGAFTDTQYF
TGTGCCTGGAGGTCCGGGGCTAGCGGGGCTTTTACAGATACGCAGTATTTT
>TRBJ2-2|TRBV3-1/TRBV3-2|-|few
CASSQRTEPGELFF
TGTGCCAGCAGCCAGCGGACGGAGCCCGGGGAGCTGTTTTTT
>TRBJ2-1|TRBV7-3|TRBD2|-
CASSLIQYAGLAYNEQFF
TGTGCCAGCAGCTTAATACAATATGCGGGACTAGCTTACAATGAGCAGTTCTTC
>TRBJ2-7|TRBV7-2|TRBD1|-
CASSARQGPYEQYF
TGTGCCAGCAGCGCCCGACAGGGCCCCTACGAGCAGTACTTC
>TRBJ1-1|TRBV5-5|-|-
CASSLDEGGTEAFF
TGTGCCAGCAGCTTGGATGAGGGGGGTACTGAAGCTTTCTTT
>TRBJ1-1|TRBV6-2/TRBV6-3|TRBD1|few
CASSYDRVYTEAFF
TGTGCCAGCAGTTACGACAGGGTGTATACTGAAGCTTTCTTT
>TRBJ2-7|TRBV28|TRBD2|-
CASSLPLGGVYEQYF
TGTGCCAGCAGTTTACCTCTGGGGGGGGTCTACGAGCAGTACTTC
>TRBJ2-5|TRBV6-2/TRBV6-3|-|-
CASSYSPGEVVSETQYF
TGTGCCAGCAGTTACTCACCGGGAGAAGTGGTTTCCGAGACCCAGTACTTC
>TRBJ2-6|TRBV3-1/TRBV3-2|-|-
CASSPVPGANVLTF
TGTGCCAGCAGCCCGGTTCCTGGGGCCAACGTCCTGACTTTC
>TRBJ2-2|TRBV5-1|-|-
CASSLAANTGELFF
TGCGCCAGCAGCTTGGCTGCGAACACCGGGGAGCTGTTTTTT
>TRBJ2-3|TRBV27|TRBD2|-
CASSLTRAGGTDTQYF
TGTGCCAGCAGTTTAACCAGAGCGGGAGGAACAGATACGCAGTATTTT
>TRBJ2-1|TRBV10-3|-|-
CAIRTLHNEQFF
TGTGCCATCAGGACACTCCACAATGAGCAGTTCTTC
>TRBJ1-1|TRBV28|-|-
CASSLETSLNTEAFF
TGTGCCAGCAGTCTCGAGACCAGCCTTAACACTGAAGCTTTCTTT
>TRBJ2-1|TRBV7-3|-|-
CASSLIGGQRERVNEQFF
TGTGCCAGCAGCTTAATAGGGGGACAGCGGGAGAGGGTAAATGAGCAGTTCTTC
>TRBJ2-7|TRBV5-1|-|-
CASSFLADPSFPYEQYF
TGCGCCAGCAGCTTTTTAGCGGACCCTTCTTTCCCATACGAGCAGTACTTC
>TRBJ1-1|TRBV6-5|-|once
CAIGRSSNTEAFF
TGTGCCATCGGACGGAGCTCGAACACTGAAGCTTTCTTT
>TRBJ2-3|TRBV9|-|-
CASSGGTLANTDTQYF
TGTGCCAGCAGCGGGGGGACCCTCGCCAATACAGATACGCAGTATTTT
>TRBJ2-1|TRBV11-3|-|-
CASSLGQYNEQFF
TGTGCCAGCAGCTTAGGGCAGTACAATGAGCAGTTCTTC
>TRBJ1-2|TRBV6-2/TRBV6-3|TRBD1|-
CATIPRQGASGYTF
TGTGCCACCATCCCCCGACAGGGGGCTTCCGGCTACACCTTC
>TRBJ1-2|TRBV5-4|TRBD1|-
CASSRQGSSGGYTF
TGTGCCAGCAGCAGACAGGGGTCATCGGGAGGCTACACCTTC
>TRBJ2-2|TRBV5-6|-|once
CASSLWGLNTGELFF
TGTGCCAGCAGCTTGTGGGGGCTAAACACCGGGGAGCTGTTTTTT
>TRBJ2-7|TRBV3-1/TRBV3-2|TRBD1|-
CASSPGQGGYEQYF
TGTGCCAGCAGCCCGGGACAGGGGGGCTACGAGCAGTACTTC
>TRBJ2-1|TRBV18|-|-
CASSPLGQIIYNEQFF
TGTGCCAGCTCACCTCTCGGACAGATAATATACAATGAGCAGTTCTTC
>TRBJ1-5|TRBV9|-|few
CASSVGSQPQHF
TGTGCCAGCAGCGTAGGAAGTCAGCCCCAGCATTTT
>TRBJ2-5|TRBV29-1|-|-
CSVDGSEQETQYF
TGCAGCGTTGACGGGAGTGAGCAAGAGACCCAGTACTTC
>TRBJ1-2|TRBV7-2|-|once
CASSLGWGDGYTF
TGTGCCAGCAGCTTAGGATGGGGCGATGGCTACACCTTC
>TRBJ2-1|TRBV11-2|-|-
CASSPPLGRGGEQFF
TGTGCCAGCAGCCCCCCCTTAGGCAGGGGTGGTGAGCAGTTCTTC
>TRBJ2-1|TRBV27|-|-
CASSLFPPPGKEQFF
TGTGCCAGCAGTTTGTTCCCCCCCCCAGGGAAGGAGCAGTTCTTC
>TRBJ2-1|TRBV7-9|TRBD2|-
CASGLSGNYNEQFF
TGTGCCAGCGGGCTAAGCGGGAACTACAATGAGCAGTTCTTC
>TRBJ2-5|TRBV7-2|-|once
CASSSVGETQYF
TGTGCCAGCAGCAGTGTCGGCGAGACCCAGTACTTC
>TRBJ2-7|TRBV6-2/TRBV6-3|TRBD2|-
CASSYSSGSSEQYF
TGTGCCAGCAGTTACTCTAGCGGGAGTTCCGAGCAGTACTTC
>TRBJ2-7|TRBV6-2/TRBV6-3|TRBD2|-
CASSQGLASEQYF
TGTGCCAGCAGTCAGGGACTAGCATCCGAGCAGTACTTC
>TRBJ2-7|TRBV18|TRBD2|-
CASSPRRLADTYEQYF
TGTGCCAGCTCACCACGGCGACTAGCGGATACCTACGAGCAGTACTTC
>TRBJ2-1|TRBV21-1|-|-
CASPWGNEQFF
TGTGCCTCCCCGTGGGGAAATGAGCAGTTCTTC
>TRBJ2-1|TRBV7-8|-|-
CASSLGVGEAYNEQFF
TGTGCCAGCAGCTTAGGGGTGGGGGAAGCCTACAATGAGCAGTTCTTC
>TRBJ2-3|TRBV29-1|TRBD2|-
CSVEFGLAAYTDTQYF
TGCAGCGTTGAATTCGGGCTAGCGGCCTACACAGATACGCAGTATTTT
>TRBJ2-1|TRBV6-1|-|-
CASSEEVDRPGDNEQFF
TGTGCCAGCAGTGAAGAGGTTGACAGACCGGGAGACAATGAGCAGTTCTTC
>TRBJ2-7|TRBV16|-|-
CASSQNPGYEQYF
TGTGCCAGCAGCCAAAATCCGGGTTACGAGCAGTACTTC
>TRBJ2-1|TRBV27|-|-
CASSLIRTSSYNEQFF
TGTGCCAGCAGTTTAATAAGGACTTCATCCTACAATGAGCAGTTCTTC
>TRBJ2-7|TRBV28|-|-
CASSIGHAYEQYF
TGTGCCAGTTCAATCGGACACGCCTACGAGCAGTACTTC
>TRBJ1-1|TRBV27|-|few
CASIPAWGEAFF
TGTGCCAGCATCCCGGCCTGGGGTGAAGCTTTCTTT
>TRBJ2-1|TRBV6-4|TRBD2|-
CASSDREREAGEQFF
TGTGCCAGCAGTGACAGAGAGCGGGAGGCCGGTGAGCAGTTCTTC
>TRBJ1-4|TRBV3-1/TRBV3-2|TRBD1|-
CASSRTGGRDEKLFF
TGTGCCAGCAGCCGGACAGGGGGGCGGGATGAAAAACTGTTTTTT